This T cell receptor beta chain was profiled in a study of cytomegalovirus exposure and HLA in healthy donors. Overall study: From some 190 million T cells, an earlier analysis saw some 120 million unique TCR beta sequences.

Turning to this clone: Its antigen is not known.

The primer mix had 60 Vbeta and 13 Jbeta primers. The assay was immunoSEQ multiplex PCR, and TCRdb's table has in-frame clones only and misses some. Here the sample spans 150,000 to 200,000 clones, 80% to 90% being singletons. V lost 4 bases to trimming and J lost 0 bases, with 4 bases between them. This CDR3 has 14 amino acids. Germline CDR1 MNHEY, CDR2 SVGAGI. Study-level findings and limits: The study listed around 150 cytomegalovirus-associated TCR beta chains.

The source is a man younger than 30 in good health and CMV-seropositive. The chain combines TRBV6-5 with TRBJ1-6, with D hard to call. Sample: PBMCs. The CDR3 nucleotides are TGTGCCAGCAGTTCCCACTCCTATAATTCACCCCTCCACTTT. It yields the protein CASSSHSYNSPLHF.